The 18 T cell receptor beta chains below come from one sample, sequenced in a study of identical twins. From the 5' RACE reads, TCRdb called clonotypes with MiXCR, one entry per CDR3 protein. The data hold 450,000 to 650,000 distinct CDR3 sequences, with approximately 14% observed a single time. These data also formed part of another study, on yellow fever vaccine responses in identical twins.

Material for sequencing was CD4+ T cells sorted from blood. These receptors all come from a woman aged 18 to 35 in good health.

This chain uses TRBV4-2 with TRBJ2-2; 8 nucleotides line up with TRBD2. Germline trimming cut 5 bases from V and 3 bases from J; bases unmatched to any gene: 11. The CDR3 totals 17 residues. Germline CDR1 LGHNA, CDR2 YNFKEQ. DNA for the CDR3: TGTGCCAGCAGCTATCCAGAGCGGGGGTTATACACCGGGGAGCTGTTTTTT. It is translated as CASSYPERGLYTGELFF.

The V call is TRBV27, the J call TRBJ2-6; no definite D call. CDR1 is MNHEY and CDR2 is SMNVEV in the germline V gene (reference sequence). V lost 1 base, J lost 4 bases, and 8 bases lay in between. The length of the CDR3 is 15 residues. As DNA, the CDR3 is TGTGCCAGCAGTTTATGGGGTGAAGGGGCCAACGTCCTGACTTTC. This gives the protein CASSLWGEGANVLTF. Supplemented by reference TRBV27 and TRBJ2-6, the full variable domain reads EAQVTQNPRYLITVTGKKLTVTCSQNMNHEYMSWYRQDPGLGLRQIYYSMNVEVTDKGDVPEGYKVSRKEKRNFPLILESPSPNQTSLYFCASSLWGEGANVLTFGAGSRLTVL.

This clonotype was observed a few times. This rearrangement joins TRBV5-1 to TRBJ1-1, with TRBD1 as a possible D gene (5 bases). CDR3 length: 15 amino acids. CDR1 and CDR2 from the germline V gene are SGHRS and YFSETQ. The V end lost 2 bases, the J end lost 4 bases, and 15 bases lay between the germline ends. In DNA form, the CDR3 reads TGCGCCAGCAGCTTTGGTGGGGGAGAGAGCACTGAAGCTTTCTTT. Encoded protein: CASSFGGGESTEAFF.

This clonotype was seen only a few times. V gene TRBV3-1 combines with J gene TRBJ1-5, with unresolved D. CDR1 and CDR2 (germline): LGHDT, YNNKEL (reference sequence). The CDR3 totals 15 residues. The ends were cut back, 0 bases at V and 2 bases at J, with 8 bases in the middle. This CDR3 is CASSQDLIGNQPQHF. The CDR3 DNA reads TGTGCCAGCAGCCAAGATCTCATAGGCAATCAGCCCCAGCATTTT.

This clonotype was recorded a few times. The chain couples TRBV27 to TRBJ2-3; D unresolved. Germline V gene data show CDR1 as MNHEY and CDR2 as SMNVEV (reference sequence). The CDR3 spans 14 residues. The V end lost 6 bases, the J end lost 2 bases, and 12 bases lay between the germline ends. The CDR3 DNA is TGTGCCAGCAGACGGCCGACCGACACAGATACGCAGTATTTT. Amino acids: CASRRPTDTDTQYF.

This clonotype has just a few counts. The chain joins TRBV9 to TRBJ2-5, with 9 bases identical to TRBD1. CDR1 and CDR2 from the germline V gene are SGDLS and YYNGEE. Trimming at V came to 4 bases and at J to 5 bases, leaving 9 bases not matched to a gene. The length of the CDR3 is 15 residues. CDR3 amino acids: CASSSGQGIGETQYF. CDR3 nucleotides: TGTGCCAGCAGCTCCGGACAGGGGATTGGGGAGACCCAGTACTTC.

This clonotype was found many times. This chain uses TRBV20-1 with TRBJ2-6, with D perhaps TRBD2 (5 bases). Trimming stripped 0 bases from V and 2 bases from J, with 5 bases between. This CDR3 is built from 14 residues. CDR1 is DFQATT and CDR2 is SNEGSKA in the germline V gene (reference sequence). CDR3 in DNA: TGCAGTGCTAGAGAGGGAGCTGGGGCCAACGTCCTGACTTTC. This gives the protein CSAREGAGANVLTF.

Many counts were recorded for this clonotype. The rearrangement joins TRBV7-8 to TRBJ2-1; TRBD1 might be the D (6 bases). The V end lost 5 bases, the J end lost 1 base, and 15 bases lay between the germline ends. The CDR3 has 16 amino acids. The germline CDR1 and CDR2 sequences are SGHVS and FQNEAQ. CDR3 bases: TGTGCCAGCAGCAACCGGGACACCCTTTCCTACAATGAGCAGTTCTTC. Its translation is CASSNRDTLSYNEQFF.

This clonotype was seen a handful of times. V gene TRBV3-1 combines with J gene TRBJ2-1, with D possibly matching TRBD1 (6 bases). The ends were cut back, 0 bases at V and 6 bases at J, with 9 bases in the middle. In germline, CDR1 is LGHDT, CDR2 YNNKEL (reference sequence). The CDR3 loop spans 14 amino acids. CDR3 loop: CASSQEFRGNEQFF. The CDR3 DNA follows: TGTGCCAGCAGCCAAGAATTCAGGGGCAATGAGCAGTTCTTC.

This clonotype was observed a handful of times. The chain uses TRBV14 and TRBJ2-3, with TRBD2 matching over 10 bases. V lost 4 bases to trimming and J lost 1 base; unmatched junction nucleotides: 11. CDR3 size: 18 residues. CDR1 is SGHDN and CDR2 is FVKESK in the germline V gene. The CDR3 here is CASSPPSLLAGGTDTQYF. CDR3 nucleotides: TGTGCCAGCAGCCCCCCCTCTCTTCTAGCGGGGGGCACAGATACGCAGTATTTT.

This clonotype appeared many times. V and J are TRBV11-2 and TRBJ2-7; the D gene is possibly TRBD2 (6 bases). The CDR3 has 13 amino acids. V was trimmed by 1 base and J by 4 bases, leaving 8 bases between them. CDR1 and CDR2 from the germline V gene are SGHAT and FQNNGV. CDR3 sequence: CASSLARGYEQYF. The CDR3 DNA is TGTGCCAGCAGCTTAGCCCGGGGGTACGAGCAGTACTTC.

This sequence joins TRBV7-9 and TRBJ2-3; TRBD1 might be the D (6 bases). The V gene's germline CDR1 is SEHNR and CDR2 FQNEAQ (reference sequence). This CDR3 has 16 residues. Trimming shortened V by 7 bases and J by 2 bases, and 19 bases separated the two germline ends. The CDR3 here is CASTLPRQANTDTQYF. DNA for the CDR3: TGTGCCAGCACCCTACCTAGACAGGCGAACACAGATACGCAGTATTTT. Full variable domain (remainder filled in from reference TRBV7-9 and TRBJ2-3): DTGVSQNPRHKITKRGQNVTFRCDPISEHNRLYWYRQTLGQGPEFLTYFQNEAQLEKSRLLSDRFSAERPKGSFSTLEIQRTEQGDSAMYLCASTLPRQANTDTQYFGPGTRLTVL.

The chain has TRBV10-3 and TRBJ1-4; TRBD1 agrees at 7 bases. Germline lookup yields CDR1 ENHRY and CDR2 SYGVKD. This CDR3 is built from 14 residues. Trimming at V came to 5 bases and at J to 3 bases, leaving 3 bases not matched to a gene. This chain's CDR3 is CAISSGGANEKLFF. CDR3 nucleotides: TGTGCCATCAGTTCAGGGGGAGCTAATGAAAAACTGTTTTTT.

V gene TRBV6-1 combines with J gene TRBJ2-1; 9 bases line up with TRBD2. The length of the CDR3 is 16 residues. Unmatched junction bases numbered 18, after V lost 5 bases and J lost 13 bases. Germline loops: CDR1 MNHNS, CDR2 SASEGT. The DNA of the CDR3 is TGTGCCAGCAGTAGATCCCTTTTGGGGCTAGCGGGGAAACAGTTCTTC. It yields the protein CASSRSLLGLAGKQFF.

V and J are TRBV20-1 and TRBJ1-2; D unclear. Germline V gene sequence: CDR1 DFQATT, CDR2 SNEGSKA (reference sequence). The CDR3 consists of 14 residues. V lost 0 bases to trimming and J lost 3 bases, with 11 bases between them. CDR3 sequence reads: CSARDPGIDYGYTF. CDR3 DNA: TGCAGTGCTAGAGATCCCGGGATCGACTATGGCTACACCTTC.

The table lists this clonotype with a few counts. This chain links TRBV25-1 with TRBJ2-3, with TRBD2 matching 8 bases. V trimming: 6 bases; J trimming: 4 bases; junction bases outside the gene matches: 6. The CDR3 runs 14 residues. The germline V gene encodes CDR1 MGHDK and CDR2 SYGVNS. The chain's CDR3 is CASSPAGVADTQYF. The CDR3 DNA reads as TGTGCCAGCAGCCCAGCGGGGGTCGCAGATACGCAGTATTTT.

This clonotype showed up just a few times. The chain joins TRBV29-1 to TRBJ2-7, with a weak D call TRBD2 (7 bases). CDR1 SQVTM and CDR2 ANQGSEA come from the germline V gene. The CDR3 spans 11 residues. The CDR3 loop is CSVEPWGGEKV. The CDR3 DNA follows: TGCAGCGTTGAACCCTGGGGGGGCGAGAAGGTC.

This clonotype showed up just a few times. The J gene is TRBJ1-5, the V gene TRBV28; no clear D. Germline CDR1 MDHEN, CDR2 SYDVKM. This CDR3 has 16 amino acids. V gave up 3 bases and J gave up 4 bases, with 16 bases separating them. The CDR3: CASSLGWGQGNQPQHF. CDR3 nucleotides: TGTGCCAGCAGTTTGGGGTGGGGTCAAGGAAATCAGCCCCAGCATTTT.